This TCR beta chain was found in a study of control samples from healthy donors and cancer patients. Produced via immunoSEQ multiplex PCR; TCRdb's table is partial and in-frame only. The sample shows around 130,000 clones, around 92% of them seen only once. Losses at the gene ends were 1 base for V and 0 bases for J; bases not matched to a gene: 3. This CDR3 has 16 residues. The germline V gene has CDR1 KGHDR and CDR2 SFDVKD. The sample taken for sequencing was PBMCs. This receptor was taken from a man in his fifties or sixties with head and neck cancer. The J gene is TRBJ1-1, the V gene TRBV24-1; TRBD1 agrees at 8 bases. CDR3 in DNA: TGTGCCACCAGTGATTTTAACAGGGGGGTGAACACTGAAGCTTTCTTT. This translates into CATSDFNRGVNTEAFF.